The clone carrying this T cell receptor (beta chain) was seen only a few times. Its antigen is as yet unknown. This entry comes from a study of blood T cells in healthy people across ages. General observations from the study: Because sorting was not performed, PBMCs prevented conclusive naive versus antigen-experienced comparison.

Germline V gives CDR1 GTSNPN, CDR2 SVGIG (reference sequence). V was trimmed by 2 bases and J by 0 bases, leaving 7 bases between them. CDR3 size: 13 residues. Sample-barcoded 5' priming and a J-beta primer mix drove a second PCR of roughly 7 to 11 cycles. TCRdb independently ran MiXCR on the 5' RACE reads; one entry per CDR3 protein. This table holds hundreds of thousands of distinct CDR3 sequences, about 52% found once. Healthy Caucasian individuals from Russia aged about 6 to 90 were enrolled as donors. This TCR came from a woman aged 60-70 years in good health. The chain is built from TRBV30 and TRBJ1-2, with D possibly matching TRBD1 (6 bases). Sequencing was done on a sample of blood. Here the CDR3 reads CAWSTGSNYGYTF. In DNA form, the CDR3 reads TGTGCCTGGAGTACAGGGTCTAACTATGGCTACACCTTC.